The 4 T cell receptor beta chains presented below share a single source sample, sequenced in a study of regulatory T cells in long-lasting Graves disease. Time point described: newly diagnosed GD, antithyroid drugs for less than 3 months. PBMCs were the source of the RNA used for TCR sequencing. Combining iRepertoire HTBI primers with Arm-PCR of CDR3 regions, the authors built TCR beta libraries. TCRdb independently ran MiXCR on the multiplex PCR reads; one entry per CDR3 protein. The table records 400,000 to 550,000 distinct CDR3 sequences, under 15% of them present only once. The data also belong to a second study, concerning T cells in Graves' hyperthyroidism and ophthalmopathy.

This material consisted of peripheral blood mononuclear cells (PBMCs), taken at new diagnosis, from a patient treated with antithyroid drugs. The receptor set was obtained from a woman under 40 with Graves disease.

The table lists this clonotype with a few counts. The V gene is TRBV20-1, the J gene TRBJ2-7; D not resolved. V was cut by 7 bases and J by 7 bases, with 17 bases left in between. The CDR3 spans 12 residues. Germline V gene lookup returns CDR1 DFQATT and CDR2 SNEGSKA (reference sequence). The CDR3 bases are TGCAGTGGTGTCGCTCCCGAATGGGAGCAGTACTTC. Its protein is CSGVAPEWEQYF.

The CDR3 here is CSVLGGGLGDRHTDTQYF. The DNA for the CDR3 is TGCAGCGTTTTAGGTGGGGGGTTAGGGGACAGACACACAGATACGCAGTATTTT. The chain joins TRBV29-1 to TRBJ2-3; D is perhaps TRBD1 (7 bases). V dropped 5 bases and J dropped 2 bases, with 26 bases sitting between them. Germline V CDR1 and CDR2: SQVTM, ANQGSEA. The CDR3 has 18 amino acids.

The V and J genes are TRBV5-4 and TRBJ2-5; TRBD1 matches at 9 bases. Germline CDR1 reads SGHNT; CDR2 reads YYREEE (reference sequence). This CDR3 has 15 amino acids. After removal of 2 bases from V and 1 base from J, the junction contained 3 bases not matched to a gene. The CDR3 nucleotides read TGTGCCAGCAGCTTCGGGGGACAGGGCCAAGAGACCCAGTACTTC. Protein product: CASSFGGQGQETQYF.

This clonotype was detected many times. V usage is TRBV18 and J usage is TRBJ2-7, with 8 bases matching TRBD1. The CDR3 is made up of 14 amino acids. J was trimmed by 0 bases and V by 5 bases; bases with no gene match: 3. The germline gives CDR1 KGHSH, CDR2 LQKENI. The CDR3 reads CASSTQGASYEQYF. The CDR3 bases are TGTGCCAGCTCAACCCAGGGGGCCTCCTACGAGCAGTACTTC.